This record covers a single TCR beta chain. The sample originates from a study of TIL therapy for anti-PD-1-resistant metastatic lung cancer. Background on the study: Median patient age was nearly 55, ranging 38-75 years.

Specified time point: pre-treatment sample, taken before nivolumab and TIL therapy. Adults with stage 4 NSCLC were enrolled in a phase I trial. This was the immunoSEQ v3 assay. Measured with immunoSEQ multiplex PCR; TCRdb has only the in-frame clones, and not every one. Of 55,000 to 65,000 clones in the sample, more than 60% were seen once. Germline V gene data show CDR1 as MNHEY and CDR2 as SMNVEV (reference sequence). Trimming took off 1 base at V and 3 bases at J, with 13 bases between the two ends. The CDR3 has 15 amino acids. This sequence originates from a person aged 25 to 85 with non-small cell lung cancer. The chain employs TRBV27 and TRBJ2-7, with D hard to call. The specimen was blood, collected at baseline. For the CDR3, the DNA is TGTGCCAGCAGTTTATATGGGAACCTAAACTACGAGCAGTACTTC. The encoded protein is CASSLYGNLNYEQYF.